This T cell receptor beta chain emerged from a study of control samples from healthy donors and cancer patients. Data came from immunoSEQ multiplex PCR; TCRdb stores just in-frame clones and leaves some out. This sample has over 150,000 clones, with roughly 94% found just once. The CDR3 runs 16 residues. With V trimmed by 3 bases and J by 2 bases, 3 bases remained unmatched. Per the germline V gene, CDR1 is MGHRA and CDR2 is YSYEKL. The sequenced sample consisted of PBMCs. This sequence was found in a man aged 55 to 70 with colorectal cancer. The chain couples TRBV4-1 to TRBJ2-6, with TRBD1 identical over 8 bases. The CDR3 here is CASSQTQGAGANVLTF. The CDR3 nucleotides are TGCGCCAGCAGCCAGACACAGGGGGCTGGGGCCAACGTCCTGACTTTC.